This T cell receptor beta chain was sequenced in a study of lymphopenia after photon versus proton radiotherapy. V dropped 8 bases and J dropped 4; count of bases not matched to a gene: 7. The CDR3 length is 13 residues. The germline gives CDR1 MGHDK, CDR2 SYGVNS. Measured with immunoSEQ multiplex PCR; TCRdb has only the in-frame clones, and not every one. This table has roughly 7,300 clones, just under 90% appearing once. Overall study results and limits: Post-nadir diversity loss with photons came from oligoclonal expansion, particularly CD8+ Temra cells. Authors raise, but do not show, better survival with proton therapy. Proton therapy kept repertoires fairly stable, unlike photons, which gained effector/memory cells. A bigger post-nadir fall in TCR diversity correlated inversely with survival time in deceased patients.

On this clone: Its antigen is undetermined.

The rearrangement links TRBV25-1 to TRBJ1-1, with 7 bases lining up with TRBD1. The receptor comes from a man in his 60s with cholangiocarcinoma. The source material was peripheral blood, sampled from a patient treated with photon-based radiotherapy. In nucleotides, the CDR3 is TGTGCCAGCGCGGGACAGTTTTCCACTGAAGCTTTCTTT. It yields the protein CASAGQFSTEAFF.